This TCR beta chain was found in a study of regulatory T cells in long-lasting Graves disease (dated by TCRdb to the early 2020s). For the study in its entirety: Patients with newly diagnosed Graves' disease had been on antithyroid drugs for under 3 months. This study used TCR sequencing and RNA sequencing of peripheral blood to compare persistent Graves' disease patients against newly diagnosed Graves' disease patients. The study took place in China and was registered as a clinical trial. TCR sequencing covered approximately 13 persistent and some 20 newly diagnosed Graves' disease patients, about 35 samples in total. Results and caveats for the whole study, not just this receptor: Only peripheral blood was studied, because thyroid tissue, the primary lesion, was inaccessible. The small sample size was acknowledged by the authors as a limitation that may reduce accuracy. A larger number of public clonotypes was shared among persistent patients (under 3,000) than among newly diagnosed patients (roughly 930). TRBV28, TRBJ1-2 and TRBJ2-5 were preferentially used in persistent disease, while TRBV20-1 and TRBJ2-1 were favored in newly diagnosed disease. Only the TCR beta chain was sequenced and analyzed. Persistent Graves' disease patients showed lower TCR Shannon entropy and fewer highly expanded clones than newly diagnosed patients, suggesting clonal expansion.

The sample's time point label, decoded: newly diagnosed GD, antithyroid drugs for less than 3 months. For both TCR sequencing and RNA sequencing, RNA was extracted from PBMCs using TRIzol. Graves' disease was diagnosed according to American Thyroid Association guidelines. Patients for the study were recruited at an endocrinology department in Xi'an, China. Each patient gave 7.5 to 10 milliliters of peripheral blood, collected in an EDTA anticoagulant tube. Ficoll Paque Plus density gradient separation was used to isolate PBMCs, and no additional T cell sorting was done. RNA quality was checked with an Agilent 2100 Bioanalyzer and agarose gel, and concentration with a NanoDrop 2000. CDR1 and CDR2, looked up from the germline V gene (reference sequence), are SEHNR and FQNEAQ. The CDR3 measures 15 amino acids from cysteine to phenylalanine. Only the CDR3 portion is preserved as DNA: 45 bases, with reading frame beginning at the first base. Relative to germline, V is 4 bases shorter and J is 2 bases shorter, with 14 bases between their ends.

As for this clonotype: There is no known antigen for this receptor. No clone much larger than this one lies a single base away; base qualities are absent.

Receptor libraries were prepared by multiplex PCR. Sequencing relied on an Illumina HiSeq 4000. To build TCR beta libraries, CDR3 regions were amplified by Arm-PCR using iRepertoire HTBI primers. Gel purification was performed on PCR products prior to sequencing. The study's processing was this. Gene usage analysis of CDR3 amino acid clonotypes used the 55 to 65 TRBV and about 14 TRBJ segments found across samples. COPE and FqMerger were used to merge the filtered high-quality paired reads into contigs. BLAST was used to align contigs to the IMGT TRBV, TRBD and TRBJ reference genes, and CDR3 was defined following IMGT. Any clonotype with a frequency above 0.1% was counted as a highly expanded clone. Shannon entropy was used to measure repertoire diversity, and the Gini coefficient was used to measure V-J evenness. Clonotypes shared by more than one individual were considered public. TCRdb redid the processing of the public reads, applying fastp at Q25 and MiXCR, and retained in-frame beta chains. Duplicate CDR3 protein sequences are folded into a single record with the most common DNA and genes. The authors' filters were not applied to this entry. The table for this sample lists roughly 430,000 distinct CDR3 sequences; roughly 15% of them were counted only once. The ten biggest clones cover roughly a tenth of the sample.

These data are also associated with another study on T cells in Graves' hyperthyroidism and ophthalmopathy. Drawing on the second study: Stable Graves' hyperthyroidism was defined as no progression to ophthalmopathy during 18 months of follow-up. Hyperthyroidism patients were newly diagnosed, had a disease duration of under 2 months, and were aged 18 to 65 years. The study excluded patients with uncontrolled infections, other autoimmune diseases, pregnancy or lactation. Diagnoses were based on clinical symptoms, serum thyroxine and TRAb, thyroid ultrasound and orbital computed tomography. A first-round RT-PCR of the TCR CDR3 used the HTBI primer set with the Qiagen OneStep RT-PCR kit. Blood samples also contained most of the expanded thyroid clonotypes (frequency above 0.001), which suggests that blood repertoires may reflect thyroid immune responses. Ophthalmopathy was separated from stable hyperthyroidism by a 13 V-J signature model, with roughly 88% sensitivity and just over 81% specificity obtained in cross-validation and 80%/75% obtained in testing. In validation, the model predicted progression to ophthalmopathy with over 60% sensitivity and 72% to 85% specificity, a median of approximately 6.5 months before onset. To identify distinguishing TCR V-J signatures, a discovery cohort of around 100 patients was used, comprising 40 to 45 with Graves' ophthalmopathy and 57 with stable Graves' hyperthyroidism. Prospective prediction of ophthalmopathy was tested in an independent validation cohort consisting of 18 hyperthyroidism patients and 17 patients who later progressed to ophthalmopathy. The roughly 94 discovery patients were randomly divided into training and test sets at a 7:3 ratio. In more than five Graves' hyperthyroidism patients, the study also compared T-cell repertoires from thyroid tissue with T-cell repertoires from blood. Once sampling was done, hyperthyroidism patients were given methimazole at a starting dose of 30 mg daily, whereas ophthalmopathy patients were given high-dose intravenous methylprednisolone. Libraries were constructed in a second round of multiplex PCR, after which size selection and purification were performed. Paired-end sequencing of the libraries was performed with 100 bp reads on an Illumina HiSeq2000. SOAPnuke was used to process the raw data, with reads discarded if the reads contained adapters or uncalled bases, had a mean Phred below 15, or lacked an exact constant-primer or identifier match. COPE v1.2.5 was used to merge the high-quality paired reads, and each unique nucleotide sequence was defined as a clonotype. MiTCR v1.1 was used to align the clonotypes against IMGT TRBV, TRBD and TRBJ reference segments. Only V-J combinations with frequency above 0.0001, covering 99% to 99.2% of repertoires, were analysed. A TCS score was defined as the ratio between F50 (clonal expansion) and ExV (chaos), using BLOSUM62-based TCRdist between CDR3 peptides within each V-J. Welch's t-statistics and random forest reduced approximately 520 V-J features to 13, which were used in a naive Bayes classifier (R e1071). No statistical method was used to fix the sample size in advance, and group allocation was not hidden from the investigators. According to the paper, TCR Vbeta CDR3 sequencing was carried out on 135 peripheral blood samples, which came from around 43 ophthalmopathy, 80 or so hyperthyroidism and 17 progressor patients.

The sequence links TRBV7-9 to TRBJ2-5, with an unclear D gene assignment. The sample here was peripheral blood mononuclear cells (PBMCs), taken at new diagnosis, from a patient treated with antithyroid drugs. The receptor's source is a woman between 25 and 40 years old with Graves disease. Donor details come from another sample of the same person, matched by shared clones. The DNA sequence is TGTGCCAGCAGCTCGCTCCGGGTAACGCAAGAGACCCAGTACTTC. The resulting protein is CASSSLRVTQETQYF.